These 27 T cell receptor beta chains originate from one sample sequenced in a study of blood T cell repertoires in COVID-19. Clones were sequenced by immunoSEQ multiplex PCR, and TCRdb holds only the in-frame ones, with some missing. Among 300,000 to 400,000 clones listed, approximately 90% were seen once. Source material: PBMCs or T cells enriched from blood (not recorded which). Receptors were obtained from a woman aged 25 to 45 with acute COVID-19.

The genes are TRBV5-6 and TRBJ2-5; 14 nucleotides match TRBD2. Germline values: CDR1 SGHDT, CDR2 YYEEEE. The CDR3 length is 16 residues. J lost 1 base, V lost 4 bases, and 3 bases had no gene match. In DNA form, the CDR3 reads TGTGCCAGCAGCGCAGGACTAGCGGGGGGCCAAGAGACCCAGTACTTC. Protein sequence: CASSAGLAGGQETQYF. Using reference TRBV5-6 and TRBJ2-5 for the parts outside the CDR3, the full variable domain is DAGVTQSPTHLIKTRGQQVTLRCSPKSGHDTVSWYQQALGQGPQFIFQYYEEEERQRGNFPDRFSGHQFPNYSSELNVNALLLGDSALYLCASSAGLAGGQETQYFGPGTRLLVL.

CDR3 sequence: CASSLEAGNTEAFF. The CDR3 bases are TGTGCCAGCAGCTTAGAAGCGGGGAACACTGAAGCTTTCTTT. The rearrangement uses TRBV7-9 and TRBJ1-1, with D unclear. CDR1 is SEHNR, CDR2 FQNEAQ, per germline (reference sequence). There are 14 residues in the CDR3. Trimming cost V 1 base and J 1 base, with 7 bases left between them.

V and J are TRBV5-1 and TRBJ1-1; D is ambiguous. The CDR3 consists of 15 residues. V lost 4 bases, J lost 4 bases, and 17 bases lay in between. Germline V gene lookup returns CDR1 SGHRS and CDR2 YFSETQ. As DNA, the CDR3 is TGCGCCAGCAGCCCCCTCCGGGGAGGATTCACTGAAGCTTTCTTT. This sequence encodes CASSPLRGGFTEAFF.

The chain recombines TRBV7-3 with TRBJ2-5; tentative D call: TRBD2 (6 bases). V lost 4 bases to trimming and J lost 5 bases, with 14 bases between them. Germline V gene sequence: CDR1 SGHTA, CDR2 FQGTGA. The CDR3 runs to 14 residues. CDR3 sequence reads: CASSSQAGGETQYF. The DNA for the CDR3 is TGTGCCAGCAGCTCCCAAGCGGGCGGGGAGACCCAGTACTTC.

This rearrangement joins TRBV6-5 to TRBJ1-1; D is possibly TRBD1 (6 bases). There are 13 residues in the CDR3. Germline V gene sequence: CDR1 MNHEY, CDR2 SVGAGI. Trimming left V 0 bases short and J 10 bases short, with 12 bases between. The CDR3 nucleotides read TGTGCCAGCAGTTACTCGACGGGGGGCGCAGCTTTCTTT. Protein product: CASSYSTGGAAFF.

This clone has only a few counts. The rearrangement links TRBV7-2 to TRBJ1-1; 7 nucleotides agree with TRBD1. The CDR3 contains 15 residues. Germline V gene data show CDR1 as SGHTA and CDR2 as FQGNSA. Trimming cost V 1 base and J 1 base; bases outside gene matches: 3. CDR3 sequence: CASSLVGTANTEAFF. CDR3 sequence (DNA): TGTGCCAGCAGCTTAGTAGGGACAGCGAACACTGAAGCTTTCTTT.

The rearrangement uses TRBV3-1 (or the pseudogene TRBV3-2) and TRBJ2-7, with a weak D call TRBD1 (6 bases). Germline lookup yields CDR1 LGHDT and CDR2 YNNKEL (reference sequence). V dropped 0 bases and J dropped 0 bases, with 9 bases sitting between them. The CDR3 covers 15 residues. The CDR3: CASSQDRGSSYEQYF. The CDR3 coding sequence is TGTGCCAGCAGCCAAGACAGGGGCAGCTCCTACGAGCAGTACTTC.

The chain couples TRBV7-2 to TRBJ2-1, with D possibly TRBD2 on 6 matching bases. The CDR3 has 16 residues. CDR1 SGHTA and CDR2 FQGNSA come from the germline V gene. V was shortened by 1 base and J by 8 bases, with 18 bases between the two germline ends. In nucleotides, the CDR3 is TGTGCCAGCAGCTTAGTAAATGGGCCACCTAGCGATGAGCAGTTCTTC. Translation gives CASSLVNGPPSDEQFF.

This clone was observed once. V usage is TRBV18 and J usage is TRBJ1-2, with no clear D. The CDR3 consists of 15 residues. Germline lookup yields CDR1 KGHSH and CDR2 LQKENI. Trimming took 4 bases from V and 3 from J, leaving 15 bases between them. The CDR3, as DNA: TGTGCCAGCTCACAACCCTCCCGGTATGACTATGGCTACACCTTC. Protein: CASSQPSRYDYGYTF.

This chain uses TRBV6-5 with TRBJ1-1, with TRBD1 matching 9 bases. The J segment lost 4 bases and the V segment lost 7 bases, leaving 4 bases of the junction unmatched. The CDR3 runs 13 residues. Germline values: CDR1 MNHEY, CDR2 SVGAGI. CDR3 coding DNA: TGTGCCAGCAAACAGGGGGCGGGCACTGAAGCTTTCTTT. Encoded protein: CASKQGAGTEAFF.

The V and J genes are TRBV6-1 and TRBJ1-1; a possible D gene is TRBD1 (6 bases). The CDR3 covers 15 residues. CDR1 is MNHNS, CDR2 SASEGT, per germline. V shed 1 base and J shed 4 bases, with 13 bases lying between them. The CDR3 reads CASSEDDRRGTEAFF. In DNA, the CDR3 is TGTGCCAGCAGTGAAGACGACCGCAGGGGCACTGAAGCTTTCTTT.

J is TRBJ2-1 and V is TRBV24-1, with 9 bases aligning to TRBD2. Germline values: CDR1 KGHDR, CDR2 SFDVKD. This CDR3 has 16 residues. V shed 0 bases, J shed 2 bases, and the junction held 1 base outside the gene matches. The CDR3 loop reads CATSDLRGGAYNEQFF. The DNA of the CDR3 is TGTGCCACCAGTGATTTGCGCGGGGGGGCCTACAATGAGCAGTTCTTC.

CDR3 DNA: TGTGCCAGCAGCACCCTCGGACAGGGGAGCAATTCACCCCTCCACTTT. It translates to CASSTLGQGSNSPLHF. This sequence joins TRBV7-2 and TRBJ1-6; 9 bases align to TRBD1. Losses at the gene ends were 5 bases for V and 7 bases for J; bases not matched to a gene: 9. This CDR3 comprises 16 residues. Germline V gene sequence: CDR1 SGHTA, CDR2 FQGNSA.

The chain has TRBV5-6 and TRBJ1-2; possible D gene TRBD1, 5 bases. V was pared by 4 bases and J by 2 bases, with 15 bases between. Germline V gives CDR1 SGHDT, CDR2 YYEEEE. This CDR3 contains 15 residues. The DNA of the CDR3 is TGTGCCAGCAGCAAGGACATGGCAGGGAACTATGGCTACACCTTC. Amino acids: CASSKDMAGNYGYTF.

Comment on this clone: The junction differs from germline at one of its ends, possibly a read error. The rearrangement links TRBV24-1 to TRBJ1-2, with D perhaps matching TRBD1 (6 bases). The CDR3 totals 11 residues. Per the germline V gene, CDR1 is KGHDR and CDR2 is SFDVKD. The CDR3 here is CATSDTGRFIF. The CDR3 DNA follows: TGTGCCACCAGTGATACAGGGCGATTTATCTTC.

The chain has TRBV29-1 and TRBJ1-2; TRBD1 agrees at 7 bases. Trimming cost V 0 bases and J 4 bases; bases outside gene matches: 8. The CDR3 is made up of 15 amino acids. The V gene's germline CDR1 is SQVTM and CDR2 ANQGSEA. CDR3 protein: CSVEDLRTGPYGYTF. CDR3 bases: TGCAGCGTTGAAGATCTAAGGACAGGTCCCTATGGCTACACCTTC.

The rearrangement links TRBV9 to TRBJ1-5; TRBD1 might be the D (5 bases). Germline V CDR1 and CDR2: SGDLS, YYNGEE. This CDR3 has 15 residues. Trimming removed 2 bases from V and 2 bases from J, with 11 bases in between. DNA for the CDR3: TGTGCCAGCAGCGTGGGGGGATCGGGCAATCAGCCCCAGCATTTT. It encodes CASSVGGSGNQPQHF.

A few counts support this clone. This chain links TRBV6-5 with TRBJ1-5, with D uncertain. Germline V CDR1 and CDR2: MNHEY, SVGAGI. Trimming cost V 6 bases and J 0 bases, with 12 bases left between them. The CDR3 totals 15 residues. The CDR3 loop reads CASRRQIDSNQPQHF. The CDR3 bases are TGTGCCAGCAGGCGTCAAATTGATAGCAATCAGCCCCAGCATTTT.

The rearrangement links TRBV7-2 to TRBJ2-7; tentative D call: TRBD2 (7 bases). Germline V gene data show CDR1 as SGHTA and CDR2 as FQGNSA. V was shortened by 1 base and J by 2 bases, with 18 bases between the two germline ends. CDR3 length: 17 residues. This CDR3 is CASSLGGGGGAPYEQYF. The DNA for the CDR3 is TGTGCCAGCAGCTTAGGGGGTGGCGGGGGCGCGCCCTACGAGCAGTACTTC.

The V call is TRBV2, the J call TRBJ1-1; no reliable D call. Trimming removed 8 bases from V and 1 base from J, with 11 bases in between. Germline values: CDR1 SNHLY, CDR2 FYNNEI. This CDR3 region has 13 residues. The CDR3 sequence is CASGRLRNTEAFF. The CDR3 nucleotides read TGTGCCAGCGGGAGATTACGGAACACTGAAGCTTTCTTT.

The V call is TRBV18, the J call TRBJ1-5; D ambiguous. V lost 3 bases and J 1 base, leaving 7 bases between the germline ends. CDR3 length equals 14 residues. Germline CDR1 reads KGHSH; CDR2 reads LQKENI. The CDR3 loop reads CASSPGVSNQPQHF. In DNA, the CDR3 is TGTGCCAGCTCACCGGGCGTGAGCAATCAGCCCCAGCATTTT.

The rearrangement uses TRBV2 and TRBJ1-1; D unclear. The CDR3 has 15 residues. Germline CDR1 reads SNHLY; CDR2 reads FYNNEI. The ends were cut back, 6 bases at V and 0 bases at J, with 14 bases in the middle. The CDR3 protein is CASSSAGIVNTEAFF. Here the CDR3 DNA reads TGTGCCAGCAGCTCCGCGGGAATAGTGAACACTGAAGCTTTCTTT.

The chain combines TRBV30 with TRBJ1-4; weak D call: TRBD1 (6 bases). Germline CDR1 is GTSNPN and CDR2 is SVGIG (reference sequence). This CDR3 has 14 residues. Trimming shortened V by 5 bases and J by 6 bases, and 16 bases separated the two germline ends. The CDR3 coding sequence is TGTGCCTGGGACCGGACAGCACCAGATGAAAAACTGTTTTTT. Translated: CAWDRTAPDEKLFF.

The rearrangement links TRBV10-3 to TRBJ2-3; weak D call: TRBD2 (5 bases). The length of the CDR3 is 13 residues. Germline CDR1 ENHRY, CDR2 SYGVKD. Trimming pared 7 bases from V and 4 bases from J, leaving 12 bases between. The DNA of the CDR3 is TGTGCCATCACCCAAGGAGGCTCAGATACGCAGTATTTT. It yields the protein CAITQGGSDTQYF.

The sample holds one count of this clone. This chain connects TRBV3-1 (or the pseudogene TRBV3-2) to TRBJ2-7; 10 positions agree with TRBD1. The trim removed 1 base at V and 2 bases at J, leaving 5 bases unmatched. The germline CDR1 and CDR2 sequences are LGHDT and YNNKEL (reference sequence). The CDR3 consists of 16 residues. This CDR3 is CASSQVTGQGAYEQYF. As DNA, the CDR3 is TGTGCCAGCAGCCAAGTAACAGGACAGGGGGCCTACGAGCAGTACTTC.

The rearrangement uses TRBV11-2 and TRBJ1-2; 8 nucleotides agree with TRBD1. There are 13 residues in the CDR3. Germline V gene sequence: CDR1 SGHAT, CDR2 FQNNGV. V lost 5 bases, J lost 5 bases, and 4 bases stayed unmatched. The CDR3 DNA reads as TGTGCCAGCAGCCCGGACAGGGAGTATGGCTACACCTTC. Translated: CASSPDREYGYTF.

This sequence joins TRBV6-5 and TRBJ2-5, with 7 bases matching TRBD1. V was pared by 7 bases and J by 4 bases, with 6 bases of the junction left unmatched. There are 13 residues in the CDR3. Per the germline V gene, CDR1 is MNHEY and CDR2 is SVGAGI. The CDR3 region has the DNA TGTGCCAGCACAAGGGGGCCTCGAGAGACCCAGTACTTC. This gives the protein CASTRGPRETQYF.